The 11 T cell receptor beta chains listed next were all sequenced from one sample in a study of tumor and adjacent non-tumor tissue in lung cancer. This sample's RNA came from whole unsorted tissue. Three rounds of nested PCR, following a modified ARM-PCR protocol, produced the TCRbeta library. TCRdb processed the multiplex PCR reads anew with MiXCR; each CDR3 protein has one entry. The table records 120,000 or so distinct CDR3 sequences, approximately 71% of them present only once. The sample taken for sequencing was lung tumor tissue. The receptor set was obtained from a man aged 25-40 years with non-small cell lung cancer.

Turning to this clonotype: No conserved phenylalanine or tryptophan is present at the end of the CDR3, so a read error is the likely explanation. This rearrangement joins TRBV12-5 to TRBJ2-3, with D possibly matching TRBD1 (5 bases). The CDR3 length is 15 residues. From germline, CDR1 is LGHNT and CDR2 FRNRAP. V gave up 0 bases and J gave up 4 bases, with 11 bases separating them. As DNA, the CDR3 is TGTGCTAGTGGTTTGGTATCAGGGATGGCAGATACGCAGTATCTT. It specifies CASGLVSGMADTQYL.

On this clonotype: As the CDR3 is not closed by the conserved phenylalanine or tryptophan, this likely results from a read error. The chain couples TRBV12-3 or TRBV12-4 to TRBJ2-2; the D gene is possibly TRBD1 (5 bases). CDR3 length equals 16 residues. V lost 3 bases and J 4 bases, leaving 15 bases between the germline ends. CDR3 sequence: CASSFGQGGFTGELFL. In DNA form, the CDR3 reads TGTGCCAGCAGTTTTGGGCAGGGTGGATTCACCGGGGAGCTGTTTTTA.

This clonotype was detected only a few times. J is TRBJ1-6 and V is TRBV5-4, with D maybe TRBD1 (6 bases). V shed 5 bases and J shed 8 bases, with 23 bases lying between them. The germline CDR1 and CDR2 sequences are SGHNT and YYREEE (reference sequence). The CDR3 contains 17 residues. CDR3 region: CASSWFHREPGDSPLHF. The DNA of the CDR3 is TGTGCCAGCAGTTGGTTCCACCGGGAACCAGGGGATTCACCCCTCCACTTT.

About this clonotype: An end of the junction does not agree with germline; a read error may underlie this. The V call is TRBV12-3 or TRBV12-4, the J call TRBJ1-2; the match to TRBD1 covers 9 bases. This CDR3 has 15 amino acids. CDR3 residues: CASTPRDRAARGFTF. The CDR3 coding sequence is TGTGCAAGCACCCCTCGGGACAGGGCGGCGCGAGGCTTCACCTTC.

The rearrangement joins TRBV5-5 to TRBJ1-1; D possibly corresponds to TRBD1 (5 bases). Per the germline V gene, CDR1 is SGHKS and CDR2 is YYEKEE (reference sequence). V lost 7 bases, J lost 9 bases, and 13 bases lay in between. This CDR3 contains 11 residues. The CDR3 reads CASEGTGQAFF. In nucleotides, the CDR3 is TGTGCCAGCGAGGGGACTGGACAAGCTTTCTTT.

As for this clonotype: This sequence may be a read error, since a much larger clone differs from it by one base. The chain uses TRBV10-1 and TRBJ2-7, with D possibly being TRBD1 or TRBD2 (5 bases each). The CDR3 runs to 15 residues. The germline V gene has CDR1 WNHNN and CDR2 SYGVQD (reference sequence). The V end was cut by 2 bases, the J end by 5 bases, with 16 bases between. DNA of the CDR3: TGCGCCAGCAGTGAGGGGACCTACAGAAACCACGAGCAGTACTTC. It yields the protein CASSEGTYRNHEQYF.

V usage is TRBV5-1 and J usage is TRBJ1-4, with 7 positions matching TRBD1. The CDR3 extends over 15 amino acids. The germline V gene encodes CDR1 SGHRS and CDR2 YFSETQ. Losses at the gene ends were 2 bases for V and 4 bases for J; bases not matched to a gene: 5. CDR3 amino acids: CASSFTGAFNEKLFF. The CDR3 nucleotides are TGCGCCAGCAGCTTCACAGGGGCTTTTAATGAAAAACTGTTTTTT.

Note on this clonotype: A much larger clone is a single base away; this may be a read error. The genes are TRBV12-3 or TRBV12-4 and TRBJ1-6; D not resolved. CDR3 length equals 13 residues. In DNA, the CDR3 is TGTGTCAGCACCCGGGTGGGTAATTCACCCCTCCACTTT. This codes for CVSTRVGNSPLHF.

The genes are TRBV14 and TRBJ2-1, with no clear D. Germline CDR1 is SGHDN and CDR2 is FVKESK. The CDR3 extends over 13 amino acids. Between the trimmed V and J ends, which lost 0 bases and 9 bases, there was a span of 9 bases. CDR3 in amino acids: CASSQDLISEQFF. As DNA, the CDR3 is TGTGCCAGCAGCCAAGATTTGATAAGTGAGCAGTTCTTC.

This chain connects TRBV29-1 to TRBJ1-1; D is unresolved. The CDR3 is made up of 15 amino acids. Germline assignment: CDR1 SQVTM and CDR2 ANQGSEA. The V end was cut by 7 bases, the J end by 5 bases, with 23 bases between. This CDR3 is CSAVLDYLVGTEAFF. In nucleotides, the CDR3 is TGCAGCGCCGTGTTAGACTACCTCGTGGGGACTGAAGCTTTCTTT.

A single count supports this clonotype. One end of the junction varies from germline; a read error may be responsible. This chain connects TRBV24-1 to TRBJ2-3, with 7 bases that match TRBD1. Germline CDR1 KGHDR, CDR2 SFDVKD. This CDR3 has 16 amino acids. CDR3 nucleotides: TGTGCCACCAGCGGAACCGGGACAGAGAGCACAGATACGCTGTATTTT. The encoded protein is CATSGTGTESTDTLYF.